These 16 T cell receptor beta chains came from one sample sequenced in a study of patients and donors after allogeneic stem cell transplantation. TCRdb ran MiXCR on the RT-PCR reads and lists one entry per CDR3 protein. There are approximately 150,000 distinct CDR3 sequences in the sample; roughly 24% occur only once, and roughly 25% lies in the top ten. The sample comprised blood, either unsorted or a sorted T cell fraction (not recorded which). The receptors shown here come from a human donor who was either an allogeneic HSCT recipient or a stem cell or donor lymphocyte infusion donor (not recorded which). It is not recorded whose cells these are; they may come from a transplant donor.

The CDR3 DNA reads TGTGCCAGTAGGGGACAGGGGGCAAAGGCGCAGTACTTC. Protein product: CASRGQGAKAQYF. The chain has TRBV19 and TRBJ2-7, with 12 bases lining up with TRBD1. J gave up 9 bases and V 6 bases, and 6 bases lay outside the gene matches. The CDR3 totals 13 residues. In germline, CDR1 is LNHDA, CDR2 SQIVND (reference sequence).

The rearrangement uses TRBV5-4 and TRBJ2-3; possible D gene TRBD2, 5 bases. In germline, CDR1 is SGHNT, CDR2 YYREEE (reference sequence). The V end was cut by 6 bases, the J end by 3 bases, with 17 bases between. The CDR3 runs 15 residues. The CDR3 DNA is TGTGCCAGCAACTTAGGCACTAGTCTGACAGATACGCAGTATTTT. Translation gives CASNLGTSLTDTQYF.

V is TRBV30 and J is TRBJ2-2; TRBD2 matches at 10 bases. The CDR3 length is 14 residues. J gave up 4 bases and V 4 bases, and 3 bases lay outside the gene matches. Germline V gives CDR1 GTSNPN, CDR2 SVGIG (reference sequence). The chain's CDR3 is CAWNSGRITGELFF. The DNA of the CDR3 is TGTGCCTGGAATAGCGGGAGGATCACCGGGGAGCTGTTTTTT.

This clonotype was seen many times. This chain connects TRBV20-1 to TRBJ1-2, with unresolved D. Deletions cut 3 bases from V and 3 bases from J, with 8 bases between. This CDR3 is built from 12 residues. Per germline, CDR1 DFQATT and CDR2 SNEGSKA (reference sequence). This chain's CDR3 is CSASETDYGYTF. The CDR3 coding sequence is TGCAGTGCTAGTGAGACGGACTATGGCTACACCTTC.

The chain combines TRBV5-1 with TRBJ2-5; TRBD1 matches at 10 bases. The CDR3 sequence is 18 residues long. Germline loops: CDR1 SGHRS, CDR2 YFSETQ. The V and J ends lost 0 bases and 5 bases, in that order; junction bases with no gene match: 13. CDR3 DNA sequence: TGCGCCAGCAGCTTGGAAGGGACAGGGGTTTTTGTACGGGAGACCCAGTACTTC. Translating gives CASSLEGTGVFVRETQYF.

In its sample, this clonotype was seen a few times. This sequence joins TRBV3-1 and TRBJ1-4, with 8 bases fitting TRBD1. V lost 1 base, J lost 4 bases, and 5 bases stayed unmatched. The germline gives CDR1 LGHDT, CDR2 YNNKEL (reference sequence). This CDR3 spans 16 amino acids. In DNA form, the CDR3 reads TGTGCCAGCAGCCAAGGAAAGGGGACAGGTAATGAAAAACTGTTTTTT. Residues: CASSQGKGTGNEKLFF.

This clonotype appeared a few times. The chain has TRBV7-6 and TRBJ2-1; 8 nucleotides agree with TRBD2. This CDR3 spans 17 amino acids. V was pared by 5 bases and J by 2 bases, with 11 bases of the junction left unmatched. From germline, CDR1 is SGHVS and CDR2 FNYEAQ. The DNA for the CDR3 is TGTGCCAGCAGCCCTGCATGGCTAGCGGGTACCTACAATGAGCAGTTCTTC. Protein sequence: CASSPAWLAGTYNEQFF.

V and J are TRBV7-2 and TRBJ2-3, with TRBD2 matching 7 bases. The CDR3 is 16 amino acids. The junction had 10 bases not matched to a gene; V was cut back by 6 bases and J by 1 base. The V gene's germline CDR1 is SGHTA and CDR2 FQGNSA. The CDR3 DNA is TGTGCCAGCAGATCTTACGAGCGGGGTCGCACAGATACGCAGTATTTT. Translated: CASRSYERGRTDTQYF.

The CDR3 region has the DNA TGTGCCAGCAGTTCCCGACGCGCCTCACCGACAGGGGGTACTCAGCCCCAGCATTTT. Amino acid sequence: CASSSRRASPTGGTQPQHF. The rearrangement joins TRBV6-2 or TRBV6-3 to TRBJ1-5, with 9 nucleotides matching TRBD1. CDR1 MNHEY and CDR2 SVGEGT come from the germline V gene. The CDR3 totals 19 residues. J lost 6 bases, V lost 4 bases, and 19 bases had no gene match.

The chain has TRBV27 and TRBJ1-2; TRBD1 aligns across 10 bases. This CDR3 contains 17 residues. V was clipped by 6 bases and J by 2 bases; unmatched bases: 12. Looked up from germline, CDR1 is MNHEY and CDR2 is SMNVEV (reference sequence). The CDR3 spells CASRGPGQGRKNYGYTF. CDR3 DNA sequence: TGTGCCAGCAGAGGACCGGGACAGGGGCGAAAGAACTATGGCTACACCTTC.

The V and J genes are TRBV27 and TRBJ2-7; D gene ambiguous. Germline CDR1 MNHEY, CDR2 SMNVEV (reference sequence). This CDR3 contains 13 residues. V was trimmed by 2 bases and J by 3 bases, leaving 8 bases between them. As DNA, the CDR3 is TGTGCCAGCAGTTTAGGGCCGGACTACGAGCAGTACTTC. Translation gives CASSLGPDYEQYF.

This rearrangement joins TRBV6-5 to TRBJ2-1, with D perhaps matching TRBD2 (6 bases). Germline V gives CDR1 MNHEY, CDR2 SVGAGI. The CDR3 spans 15 residues. Between the trimmed V and J ends, which lost 8 bases and 3 bases, there was a span of 17 bases. CDR3: CASSGTSGGYNEQFF. The CDR3 bases are TGTGCCAGCTCCGGAACCTCCGGGGGCTACAATGAGCAGTTCTTC.

This chain connects TRBV9 to TRBJ1-1; no firm D call. Trimming pared 0 bases from V and 1 base from J, leaving 7 bases between. This CDR3 region has 14 residues. Germline V CDR1 and CDR2: SGDLS, YYNGEE. The CDR3 is CASSVEQTNTEAFF. For the CDR3, the DNA is TGTGCCAGCAGCGTAGAACAGACGAACACTGAAGCTTTCTTT.

The rearrangement uses TRBV6-6 and TRBJ1-4; 8 bases line up with TRBD1. V shed 7 bases and J 7 bases; nucleotides not matched to a gene: 8. The CDR3 contains 14 residues. The germline V gene encodes CDR1 MNHNY and CDR2 SVGAGI (reference sequence). The CDR3 DNA reads as TGTGCCAGCATCCCAGGGGGCGAGGGTGAAAAACTGTTTTTT. Translated: CASIPGGEGEKLFF.

This clonotype was seen once. The junction shows a germline mismatch at one end, possibly a read error. The genes are TRBV4-2 and TRBJ2-5; D may correspond to TRBD1 or TRBD2 (5 bases each). The CDR3 consists of 16 residues. Per the germline V gene, CDR1 is LGHNA and CDR2 is YNFKEQ. CDR3 in DNA: TGTGCCTGCAGCCAAGACCTCCGGGACCTCCAAGAGACCCAGTACTTC. Translation: CACSQDLRDLQETQYF.

This clonotype was seen ten or more times. The J gene is TRBJ1-1, the V gene TRBV7-8; no clear D. Trimming stripped 1 base from V and 1 base from J, with 4 bases between. CDR3 length: 13 amino acids. In germline, CDR1 is SGHVS, CDR2 FQNEAQ. The DNA of the CDR3 is TGTGCCAGCAGCTTAGACACGAACACTGAAGCTTTCTTT. Residues: CASSLDTNTEAFF.